A single sample is the source of the 21 T cell receptor beta chains below, sequenced in a study of graft-versus-host responses after intestinal transplantation. Data came from immunoSEQ multiplex PCR; TCRdb stores just in-frame clones and leaves some out. Found here are about 88,000 clones, 80% to 95% of them singletons; the top ten hold approximately 0.3%. These receptors lack a known antigen. Sequenced here: unstimulated CD4+ T cells sorted from spleen or lymph node cells, sampled before intestinal transplant. The receptors stem from a human donor who received an intestinal transplant.

The chain combines TRBV11-3 with TRBJ2-1, with 8 bases matching TRBD1. V lost 5 bases, J lost 4 bases, and 19 bases stayed unmatched. Germline CDR1 SGHNT, CDR2 YENEEA. This CDR3 has 19 residues. The CDR3 reads CASSGPGTDDRGRYNEQFF. In DNA, the CDR3 is TGTGCCAGCAGCGGACCAGGGACCGACGACAGGGGTCGGTACAATGAGCAGTTCTTC.

The gene calls are TRBV5-4 and TRBJ1-6; the D is unclear. Trimming removed 4 bases at V and 6 bases at J, with 8 bases between. CDR3 length: 13 amino acids. Germline CDR1 SGHNT, CDR2 YYREEE (reference sequence). The CDR3 reads CASSPDFNSPLHF. Written as DNA, the CDR3 is TGTGCCAGCAGCCCGGATTTTAATTCACCCCTCCACTTT.

This chain links TRBV29-1 with TRBJ2-5, with TRBD1 identical over 7 bases. There are 14 residues in the CDR3. V was pared by 2 bases and J by 0 bases, with 3 bases of the junction left unmatched. Germline CDR1 is SQVTM and CDR2 is ANQGSEA. The CDR3 loop reads CSVEWDSNQETQYF. CDR3 nucleotides: TGCAGCGTTGAATGGGACAGCAACCAAGAGACCCAGTACTTC.

The V and J genes are TRBV30 and TRBJ2-1; 8 bases fit TRBD2. The ends lost 4 bases at V and 8 bases at J; junction bases unmatched: 13. The CDR3 has 15 residues. Germline loops: CDR1 GTSNPN, CDR2 SVGIG (reference sequence). Written as DNA, the CDR3 is TGTGCCTGGAAGGAAGGGAGCGGGAGTTTTGATGAGCAGTTCTTC. It translates to CAWKEGSGSFDEQFF. Full variable domain (rest looked up from reference TRBV30 and TRBJ2-1): SQTIHQWPATLVQPVGSPLSLECTVEGTSNPNLYWYRQAAGRGLQLLFYSVGIGQISSEVPQNLSASRPQDRQFILSSKKLLLSDSGFYLCAWKEGSGSFDEQFFGPGTRLTVL.

This clone was seen only once. This chain joins TRBV18 and TRBJ1-6; 7 bases agree with TRBD1. The CDR3 is 14 amino acids. Germline V gene sequence: CDR1 KGHSH, CDR2 LQKENI. J lost 7 bases, V lost 4 bases, and 4 bases had no gene match. CDR3 coding DNA: TGTGCCAGCTCACTCGGACAGGAAAATTCACCCCTCCACTTT. It yields the protein CASSLGQENSPLHF.

V usage is TRBV5-1 and J usage is TRBJ2-7, with D perhaps TRBD2 (5 bases). V was cut by 2 bases and J by 3 bases, with 6 bases left in between. Looked up from germline, CDR1 is SGHRS and CDR2 is YFSETQ. This CDR3 comprises 12 residues. CDR3 sequence (DNA): TGCGCCAGCAGCTTTGACTACTACGAGCAGTACTTC. Its protein product is CASSFDYYEQYF. The full variable domain, with the rest looked up from reference TRBV5-1 and TRBJ2-7, is KAGVTQTPRYLIKTRGQQVTLSCSPISGHRSVSWYQQTPGQGLQFLFEYFSETQRNKGNFPGRFSGRQFSNSRSEMNVSTLELGDSALYLCASSFDYYEQYFGPGTRLTVT.

The chain couples TRBV25-1 to TRBJ2-1; 9 bases fit TRBD2. CDR3 length: 16 residues. V lost 4 bases, J lost 3 bases, and 7 bases stayed unmatched. Germline V gene lookup returns CDR1 MGHDK and CDR2 SYGVNS. This CDR3 is CASSGDSGRLYNEQFF. Written as DNA, the CDR3 is TGTGCCAGCAGTGGGGATAGCGGGAGACTCTACAATGAGCAGTTCTTC.

The chain carries TRBV28 and TRBJ1-2; D is uncertain. Germline values: CDR1 MDHEN, CDR2 SYDVKM. The CDR3 loop spans 13 amino acids. Deletions cut 6 bases from V and 4 bases from J, with 12 bases between. CDR3 region: CASSGPFGYGYTF. For the CDR3, the DNA is TGTGCCAGCAGCGGGCCCTTTGGCTATGGCTACACCTTC.

This clone was observed a single time. CDR3 coding DNA: TGCGCCAGCACCCCCAGTGAAGGGGGGACGGGCAATCAGCCCCAGCATTTT. It codes for CASTPSEGGTGNQPQHF. This chain joins TRBV10-2 and TRBJ1-5; maybe TRBD1 (6 bases). The CDR3 is 17 amino acids. CDR1 is WSHSY and CDR2 is SAAADI in the germline V gene. Trimming took off 7 bases at V and 2 bases at J, with 21 bases between the two ends.

The J gene is TRBJ2-1, the V gene TRBV7-2; 8 positions match TRBD1. This CDR3 is built from 17 residues. The germline CDR1 and CDR2 sequences are SGHTA and FQGNSA. V gave up 1 base and J gave up 0 bases; unmatched junction bases: 5. CDR3 in DNA: TGTGCCAGCAGCTTAGGGACAGGGCGGGTCTCCTACAATGAGCAGTTCTTC. As protein: CASSLGTGRVSYNEQFF.

The genes are TRBV7-6 and TRBJ1-4, with D perhaps matching TRBD1 (6 bases). Germline CDR1 is SGHVS and CDR2 is FNYEAQ. This CDR3 has 14 amino acids. With 5 bases removed from V and 7 bases from J, the gap between germline ends came to 14 bases. Here the CDR3 DNA reads TGTGCCAGCAGCCCACGGGGGCCTGGTGAAAAACTGTTTTTT. The encoded protein is CASSPRGPGEKLFF.

V usage is TRBV5-7 and J usage is TRBJ1-3; no firm D call. TRBV5-7 is classed as an ORF, of uncertain function. Deletions cut 1 base from V and 5 bases from J, with 7 bases between. This CDR3 is 13 amino acids long. CDR3 amino acids: CASSLSRRNTIYF. The CDR3 coding sequence is TGTGCCAGCAGCTTGTCCCGGAGAAACACCATATATTTT.

This chain uses TRBV29-1 with TRBJ2-1, with 9 bases identical to TRBD1. This CDR3 region has 12 residues. In germline, CDR1 is SQVTM, CDR2 ANQGSEA. The V segment lost 7 bases and the J segment 9 bases; nucleotides outside the gene matches: 7. CDR3 amino acids: CSGSTGGGEQFF. As DNA, the CDR3 is TGCAGCGGCTCGACAGGGGGGGGTGAGCAGTTCTTC.

The chain carries TRBV5-1 and TRBJ2-7, with 7 bases identical to TRBD2. The CDR3 covers 14 residues. Germline CDR1 and CDR2: SGHRS and YFSETQ. With 1 base clipped from V and 6 bases from J, the junction kept 7 bases outside the gene matches. CDR3 region: CASSLPGRLFEQYF. The CDR3 bases are TGCGCCAGCAGCTTGCCCGGGAGGCTCTTCGAGCAGTACTTC. The full variable domain, its missing parts supplied by reference TRBV5-1 and TRBJ2-7, is KAGVTQTPRYLIKTRGQQVTLSCSPISGHRSVSWYQQTPGQGLQFLFEYFSETQRNKGNFPGRFSGRQFSNSRSEMNVSTLELGDSALYLCASSLPGRLFEQYFGPGTRLTVT.

This clone appeared a single time. The chain couples TRBV19 to TRBJ2-7; either TRBD1 or TRBD2 may supply D (6 bases each). Between the trimmed V and J ends, which lost 6 bases and 3 bases, there was a span of 18 bases. Per germline, CDR1 LNHDA and CDR2 SQIVND (reference sequence). The CDR3 length is 15 residues. CDR3 DNA sequence: TGTGCCAGTAGACCCGAAGTGGGGGGCCACTACGAGCAGTACTTC. Protein product: CASRPEVGGHYEQYF. Combining the CDR3 with reference TRBV19 and TRBJ2-7 gives the whole variable domain DGGITQSPKYLFRKEGQNVTLSCEQNLNHDAMYWYRQDPGQGLRLIYYSQIVNDFQKGDIAEGYSVSREKKESFPLTVTSAQKNPTAFYLCASRPEVGGHYEQYFGPGTRLTVT.

This chain links TRBV27 with TRBJ1-4; D gene uncertain. V was cut by 3 bases and J by 8 bases, with 7 bases left in between. The CDR3 sequence is 12 residues long. Germline CDR1 MNHEY, CDR2 SMNVEV (reference sequence). The CDR3 region is CASSFLGEKLFF. The CDR3 DNA sequence: TGTGCCAGCAGTTTTTTGGGGGAAAAACTGTTTTTT.

The CDR3 region has the DNA TGTGCCAGCAGGCCCTACAGGGGGAACACCGGGGAGCTGTTTTTT. Amino acids: CASRPYRGNTGELFF. V and J are TRBV2 and TRBJ2-2; 7 nucleotides match TRBD1. The CDR3 is made up of 15 amino acids. The J segment lost 1 base and the V segment lost 6 bases, leaving 5 bases of the junction unmatched. Germline V CDR1 and CDR2: SNHLY, FYNNEI.

This chain joins TRBV20-1 and TRBJ2-1; D is unclear. The CDR3 runs to 11 residues. V lost 2 bases, J lost 9 bases, and 8 bases lay in between. Germline V gives CDR1 DFQATT, CDR2 SNEGSKA (reference sequence). Written as DNA, the CDR3 is TGCAGTGCTAGAACACGTACTGAGCAGTTCTTC. Translation: CSARTRTEQFF.

This chain connects TRBV5-4 to TRBJ2-5, with 13 bases that match TRBD2. V gave up 3 bases and J gave up 6 bases; unmatched junction bases: 8. Germline values: CDR1 SGHNT, CDR2 YYREEE (reference sequence). The length of the CDR3 is 16 residues. The DNA of the CDR3 is TGTGCCAGCAGCTCTAGACTAGCGGGAGGCGGAAAGACCCAGTACTTC. Translated: CASSSRLAGGGKTQYF.

Regarding this clone: The sample has other DNA sequences that encode this CDR3 too. The chain is built from TRBV5-1 and TRBJ2-1, with 8 bases matching TRBD1. Germline assignment: CDR1 SGHRS and CDR2 YFSETQ. CDR3 size: 15 residues. The V and J ends lost 5 bases and 3 bases, in that order; junction bases with no gene match: 7. The CDR3 region is CASRSRDRNYNEQFF. The CDR3 DNA sequence: TGCGCCAGCAGATCCCGGGACAGGAACTACAATGAGCAGTTCTTC.

The chain combines TRBV7-9 with TRBJ2-2; TRBD2 agrees at 10 bases. Losses at the gene ends were 10 bases for V and 2 bases for J; bases not matched to a gene: 13. The CDR3 runs to 17 residues. Germline loops: CDR1 SEHNR, CDR2 FQNEAQ (reference sequence). This CDR3 is CATPGTSARRNTGELFF. The CDR3 DNA is TGTGCCACCCCGGGGACTAGCGCGAGGAGAAACACCGGGGAGCTGTTTTTT.